This T cell receptor (beta chain) is from a study of cytomegalovirus exposure and HLA in healthy donors. Study results and caveats: An analysis that came later showed most CMV-associated TCR beta chains appearing HLA-restricted. One later analysis reportedly identified an Asian-associated ancestry cluster that showed fewer N-insertions than the approximately 710-donor mean. Presence/absence results assume similar sequencing depth per donor, which may not hold. Later analysis associated a missense DCLRE1C variant with TCR beta V- and J-gene trimming.

It was with 60 Vbeta and 13 Jbeta primers that the PCR ran. Measured with immunoSEQ multiplex PCR; TCRdb has only the in-frame clones, and not every one. The sample includes roughly 190,000 clones. Per the germline V gene, CDR1 is SGHKS and CDR2 is YYEKEE (reference sequence). The CDR3 runs 15 residues. V trimming: 1 base; J trimming: 6 bases; junction bases outside the gene matches: 2. Comment on this clone: Its antigen is not identified.

The sequenced sample consisted of PBMCs. The chain employs TRBV5-5 and TRBJ1-6; 9 nucleotides agree with TRBD1. The sequence was collected from a woman between 18 and 30 years old in good health and CMV-seropositive. The CDR3 loop reads CASSLNRGRNSPLHF. CDR3 DNA sequence: TGTGCCAGCAGCTTGAACAGGGGGCGTAATTCACCCCTCCACTTT. The entire variable domain, with the rest obtained from reference TRBV5-5 and TRBJ1-6, is as follows: DAGVTQSPTHLIKTRGQQVTLRCSPISGHKSVSWYQQVLGQGPQFIFQYYEKEERGRGNFPDRFSARQFPNYSSELNVNALLLGDSALYLCASSLNRGRNSPLHFGNGTRLTVT.